The 26 T cell receptor beta chains given below trace back to one sample, sequenced in a study of CD4 and CD8 cells across lung adenocarcinoma regions. Via MiXCR, TCRdb re-called the PCR reads, giving one row per CDR3 protein. The table lists roughly 17,000 distinct CDR3 sequences, under 70% of them singletons, with 30% to 35% in the top ten. The specimen sequenced was CD8+ T cells from the center of a lung tumor. These TCRs come from a female donor with lung adenocarcinoma. The CD4 and CD8 labels of this study may be unreliable.

The V gene is TRBV30, the J gene TRBJ2-5, with TRBD1 matching 9 bases. The DNA end favors TRBJ2-7, so the J call may be wrong. The CDR3 totals 15 residues. CDR1 GTSNPN and CDR2 SVGIG come from the germline V gene (reference sequence). CDR3 loop: CAWSVLETGGYEQYF. CDR3 coding DNA: TGTGCCTGGAGTGTACTAGAGACAGGGGGCTACGAGCAGTACTTC.

At least ten counts were recorded for this clonotype. J is TRBJ2-5 and V is TRBV5-4; 8 positions agree with TRBD2. The CDR3 has 17 residues. Germline values: CDR1 SGHNT, CDR2 YYREEE (reference sequence). Germline trimming cut 2 bases from V and 0 bases from J; bases unmatched to any gene: 9. CDR3 bases: TGTGCCAGCAGCTTCGATCGGGAGGGTTGGTACCAAGAGACCCAGTACTTC. Its translation: CASSFDREGWYQETQYF.

The sample holds many counts of this clonotype. The chain has TRBV10-2 and TRBJ2-6; D is ambiguous. The CDR3 has 14 amino acids. Germline values: CDR1 WSHSY, CDR2 SAAADI. With 3 bases removed from V and 2 bases from J, the gap between germline ends came to 5 bases. The CDR3 DNA sequence: TGCGCCAGCAGTGATTTCGCTGGGGCCAACGTCCTGACTTTC. It yields the protein CASSDFAGANVLTF.

The rearrangement joins TRBV27 to TRBJ2-4; unclear D gene. Germline V CDR1 and CDR2: MNHEY, SMNVEV (reference sequence). CDR3 length: 14 amino acids. With 4 bases removed from V and 13 bases from J, the gap between germline ends came to 20 bases. The CDR3 region has the DNA TGTGCCAGCAGTTGGCGCGGAGCCAAAGACACGCAGTACTTC. Amino acid sequence: CASSWRGAKDTQYF.

The V gene is TRBV10-1, the J gene TRBJ2-1; possible D gene TRBD2, 6 bases. Deletions cut 2 bases from V and 6 bases from J, with 14 bases between. This CDR3 is 15 amino acids long. Germline loops: CDR1 WNHNN, CDR2 SYGVQD (reference sequence). CDR3 DNA: TGCGCCAGCAGTGAGGCGGCGGGATTTCTCAATGAGCAGTTCTTC. Protein product: CASSEAAGFLNEQFF.

This clonotype was counted between two and nine times. This chain links TRBV6-1 with TRBJ1-4, with D tentatively TRBD1 (5 bases). The germline V gene encodes CDR1 MNHNS and CDR2 SASEGT. This CDR3 comprises 15 residues. V was clipped by 6 bases and J by 8 bases, with 19 bases between them. As DNA, the CDR3 is TGTGCCAGCAGAGACCGGGACGTAGTATCCGAAAAACTGTTTTTT. Its protein is CASRDRDVVSEKLFF.

A remark on this clonotype: The junction departs from germline at one end; a sequencing error may be responsible. The chain employs TRBV6-1 and TRBJ2-1; weak D call: TRBD2 (7 bases). Gene TRBJ2-5 matches the end of the DNA better, so the J call may be wrong. This CDR3 is built from 16 residues. CDR1 and CDR2 (germline): MNHNS, SASEGT. The CDR3 sequence is CASRGRGGRDQDTQYF. The CDR3 DNA sequence: TGTGCCAGCAGGGGGCGCGGGGGCCGTGACCAAGATACCCAGTACTTC.

Only a few counts were recorded for this clonotype. In nucleotides, the CDR3 is TGTGCCAGCCGGGGGAGCGGGAGGGGTTACAATGAGCAGTTCTTC. This sequence encodes CASRGSGRGYNEQFF. The chain joins TRBV27 to TRBJ2-1; 10 bases fit TRBD2. Germline CDR1 and CDR2: MNHEY and SMNVEV (reference sequence). This CDR3 has 15 amino acids. J was trimmed by 4 bases and V by 8 bases; bases with no gene match: 8.

On this clonotype itself: This could be a read error, since a much larger clone is one nucleotide away. The chain recombines TRBV5-1 with TRBJ2-1; the D call may be TRBD1 or TRBD2 (6 bases each). Per the germline V gene, CDR1 is SGHRS and CDR2 is YFSETQ. The V and J ends lost 3 bases and 6 bases respectively, with 16 bases between them. The CDR3 extends over 15 amino acids. The CDR3: CASSWGAGAFNEQFF. CDR3 DNA: TGCGCCAGCAGCTGGGGGGCAGGGGCTTTCAATGAGCAGTTCTTC.

V and J are TRBV10-2 and TRBJ2-3; D unclear. In germline, CDR1 is WSHSY, CDR2 SAAADI. Trimming took off 7 bases at V and 4 bases at J, with 9 bases between the two ends. The CDR3 runs 12 residues. The CDR3 sequence is CASKGFSDTQYF. The CDR3 DNA follows: TGCGCCAGCAAGGGCTTTTCAGATACGCAGTATTTT.

The chain couples TRBV12-3 or TRBV12-4 to TRBJ2-3; TRBD2 matches 9 bases. The J call may be wrong; the DNA end is better matched by TRBJ2-5. This CDR3 is built from 14 residues. The CDR3 protein is CASSLGGLAVTQYF. CDR3 DNA sequence: TGTGCCAGCAGTTTAGGGGGACTAGCAGTAACCCAGTACTTC.

Concerning this clonotype itself: Mismatch with germline at one junction end may stem from a read error. The chain employs TRBV6-8 and TRBJ2-4, with 8 bases aligning to TRBD1. The germline gives CDR1 MNHGY, CDR2 SAAAGT. CDR3 length: 16 residues. CDR3 DNA sequence: TGTCCCTGCAGTGTCAGGGGGCTGCGAGCCAAAGACATTCAGTACTTC. Protein: CPCSVRGLRAKDIQYF.

A remark on this clonotype: An end of the junction does not agree with germline; a read error may underlie this. This chain connects TRBV6-1 to TRBJ2-3; the D gene could be TRBD1 or TRBD2 (5 bases each). The CDR3 has 16 residues. The germline V gene has CDR1 MNHNS and CDR2 SASEGT. As DNA, the CDR3 is TGTGCGAGCAGCGCTACGGGGCTCCCAACCAAAGACACGCAGTATTTT. It encodes CASSATGLPTKDTQYF.

This clonotype rates as medium-sized. This rearrangement joins TRBV6-1 to TRBJ1-1; D might be TRBD1 (5 bases). Trimming removed 1 base from V and 1 base from J, with 10 bases in between. In germline, CDR1 is MNHNS, CDR2 SASEGT. This CDR3 is 15 amino acids long. CDR3 protein: CASSEVDTQNTEAFF. CDR3 nucleotide sequence: TGTGCCAGCAGTGAAGTGGACACCCAGAACACTGAAGCTTTCTTT.

The chain combines TRBV27 with TRBJ1-1; the match to TRBD1 covers 8 bases. The CDR3 runs 16 residues. CDR1 and CDR2 from the germline V gene are MNHEY and SMNVEV (reference sequence). V lost 2 bases, J lost 4 bases, and 9 bases stayed unmatched. The CDR3 loop reads CASSLTPTGGRTEAFF. CDR3 coding DNA: TGTGCCAGCAGTTTAACCCCTACAGGGGGTCGCACTGAAGCTTTCTTT.

This clonotype was observed a few times. The V and J genes are TRBV27 and TRBJ2-1; 10 positions agree with TRBD1. Germline-derived CDR1 and CDR2 are MNHEY and SMNVEV (reference sequence). V lost 5 bases, J lost 3 bases, and 4 bases stayed unmatched. The CDR3 has 15 residues. Here the CDR3 DNA reads TGTGCCAGCAGTACCGGGACAGGGGTCTACAATGAGCAGTTCTTC. Its translation is CASSTGTGVYNEQFF.

By share, this clonotype counts as medium-sized. This chain links TRBV4-1 with TRBJ2-7; D is possibly TRBD1 or TRBD2 (6 bases each). Trimming left V 1 base short and J 0 bases short, with 10 bases between. The CDR3 totals 15 residues. CDR1 and CDR2 (germline): MGHRA, YSYEKL. In DNA, the CDR3 is TGCGCCAGCAGCCAAGGGGGGGCGACCTCCTACGAGCAGTACTTC. Translating gives CASSQGGATSYEQYF.

On this clonotype itself: The junction does not match germline at one end; this may be a read error. J is TRBJ2-3 and V is TRBV6-1; 8 bases are a match to TRBD2. The J call could be wrong; TRBJ2-7 is a better fit for the DNA end. CDR1 is MNHNS, CDR2 SASEGT, per germline. This CDR3 is 16 amino acids long. The DNA of the CDR3 is TGTGCTAGCAGGCCTAGCGGGCGCCCTGCCACAGATACGCAGTACTTC. Protein sequence: CASRPSGRPATDTQYF.

This clonotype was observed at least ten times. V is TRBV6-1 and J is TRBJ1-1, with TRBD1 as a possible D gene (5 bases). The ends were cut back, 7 bases at V and 4 bases at J, with 13 bases in the middle. This CDR3 contains 13 residues. Looked up from germline, CDR1 is MNHNS and CDR2 is SASEGT. CDR3 nucleotide sequence: TGTGCCAGCAACCAAGGGGCTCCCACTGAAGCTTTCTTT. It translates to CASNQGAPTEAFF.

The rearrangement uses TRBV6-1 and TRBJ2-1; 9 positions match TRBD2. Per germline, CDR1 MNHNS and CDR2 SASEGT. The CDR3 contains 15 residues. The V segment lost 6 bases and the J segment 6 bases; nucleotides outside the gene matches: 9. The CDR3 DNA follows: TGTGCCAGCAGGCGGACTAGCGTGACGGGCAATGAGCAGTTCTTC. Its translation is CASRRTSVTGNEQFF.

The rearrangement links TRBV6-1 to TRBJ2-3; either TRBD1 or TRBD2 may fit D (5 bases each). Trimming left V 4 bases short and J 6 bases short, with 26 bases between. The length of the CDR3 is 18 residues. Per the germline V gene, CDR1 is MNHNS and CDR2 is SASEGT. The CDR3 bases are TGTGCCAGCAGTGTCCGGGACCGTGCCCCATTAGAGGTGGATACGCAGTATTTT. Translation gives CASSVRDRAPLEVDTQYF.

This clonotype was counted a single time. A much larger clone lies a single base off, so this may be a read error. The V and J genes are TRBV4-1 and TRBJ1-1; D call uncertain. CDR1 and CDR2 from the germline V gene are MGHRA and YSYEKL. This CDR3 is 12 amino acids long. CDR3 amino acids: CASSQGGIEASF. CDR3 bases: TGCGCCAGCAGCCAGGGCGGAATTGAAGCTTCCTTT.

This rearrangement joins TRBV6-1 to TRBJ2-5; D is ambiguous. This CDR3 contains 14 residues. V was cut by 3 bases and J by 5 bases, with 13 bases left in between. Germline V lookup: CDR1 MNHNS, CDR2 SASEGT. The CDR3 sequence: CASSEGGGQETQYF. CDR3 DNA: TGTGCCAGCAGTGAGGGCGGTGGCCAGGAGACCCAGTACTTC.

This clonotype was counted a single time. The chain is built from TRBV3-1 and TRBJ2-1; D is perhaps TRBD1 or TRBD2 (5 bases each). The end of the DNA aligns better with TRBJ2-7, so the J call may be wrong. The CDR3 runs 14 residues. Germline V gives CDR1 LGHDT, CDR2 YNNKEL (reference sequence). The DNA of the CDR3 is TGTGCCAGCACCCGGGACCTGAACTCCTACGAGCAGTACTTC. The encoded protein is CASTRDLNSYEQYF.

For this clonotype: At one end the junction does not follow the germline gene, possibly because of a read error. CDR3 bases: TGTGCCAGCAGGGGGGGGAGAGGCAAAGATATTCAGTATTTC. As protein: CASRGGRGKDIQYF. The J gene is TRBJ2-4, the V gene TRBV6-1; 7 positions agree with TRBD2. The CDR3 spans 14 residues. Germline V lookup: CDR1 MNHNS, CDR2 SASEGT.

V is TRBV6-1 and J is TRBJ2-2; D perhaps matches TRBD1 (5 bases). The ends were cut back, 6 bases at V and 3 bases at J, with 23 bases in the middle. CDR1 is MNHNS, CDR2 SASEGT, per germline. CDR3 length: 18 residues. Here the CDR3 reads CASRHPTRWGPHTGELFF. The CDR3 coding sequence is TGTGCCAGCAGGCATCCGACTCGGTGGGGCCCCCACACCGGGGAGCTGTTTTTT.